These 8 T cell receptor beta chains were sequenced from one sample in a study of vaccination effects on CD4 cells after COVID-19. Assay used: immunoSEQ multiplex PCR; TCRdb lists only in-frame clones, some missing. Of under 70,000 clones listed, just under 75% are singletons. CD4+ T cells were isolated after 10 days of culture. Each participant was given two doses of one vaccine (BNT162b2 or mRNA-1273). Their antigens remain unidentified. The sample in question was CD4+ T cells from PBMCs cultured without peptide, obtained after COVID-19 vaccination. The receptors derive from a human donor who received a COVID-19 vaccine.

The V call is TRBV24-1, the J call TRBJ1-1, with D perhaps matching TRBD1 (5 bases). The CDR3 consists of 13 residues. Per germline, CDR1 KGHDR and CDR2 SFDVKD. V lost 2 bases, J lost 12 bases, and 15 bases lay in between. In nucleotides, the CDR3 is TGTGCCACCAGTGATTCGGGGGGGAGTGATCCTTTCTTT. This codes for CATSDSGGSDPFF.

CDR3 region: CASSTGTDYGYTF. The DNA of the CDR3 is TGTGCCAGCAGCACGGGGACAGACTATGGCTACACCTTC. The J gene is TRBJ1-2, the V gene TRBV5-4; 7 bases line up with TRBD1. The CDR3 loop spans 13 amino acids. V dropped 4 bases and J dropped 3; count of bases not matched to a gene: 3. Germline-derived CDR1 and CDR2 are SGHNT and YYREEE (reference sequence).

The sample holds a few counts of this clone. The rearrangement joins TRBV11-2 to TRBJ1-1; D call uncertain. This CDR3 is built from 19 residues. Trimming removed 0 bases at V and 6 bases at J, with 26 bases between. Germline values: CDR1 SGHAT, CDR2 FQNNGV. DNA of the CDR3: TGTGCCAGCAGCTTAGATAAGAGGGTCCTACCCCTAGTGAGCCCTGAAGCTTTCTTT. This gives the protein CASSLDKRVLPLVSPEAFF. Full variable domain (remainder filled in from reference TRBV11-2 and TRBJ1-1): EAGVAQSPRYKIIEKRQSVAFWCNPISGHATLYWYQQILGQGPKLLIQFQNNGVVDDSQLPKDRFSAERLKGVDSTLKIQPAKLEDSAVYLCASSLDKRVLPLVSPEAFFGQGTRLTVV.

This clone was seen a handful of times. V and J are TRBV5-1 and TRBJ1-2; TRBD1 is a possible D gene (5 bases). The V gene's germline CDR1 is SGHRS and CDR2 YFSETQ. Trimming took off 4 bases at V and 4 bases at J, with 11 bases between the two ends. This CDR3 is built from 13 residues. CDR3 sequence: CASSVGASYGYTF. CDR3 nucleotides: TGCGCCAGCAGCGTAGGGGCGAGCTATGGCTACACCTTC.

This chain connects TRBV10-3 to TRBJ1-3; 8 positions match TRBD1. Trimming at V came to 6 bases and at J to 0 bases, leaving 7 bases not matched to a gene. CDR3 size: 16 residues. CDR1 is ENHRY and CDR2 is SYGVKD in the germline V gene. CDR3 loop: CAISDPGQVSGNTIYF. The CDR3 bases are TGTGCCATCAGCGATCCGGGACAGGTCTCTGGAAACACCATATATTTT.

The chain joins TRBV15 to TRBJ1-5, with TRBD1 matching 7 bases. With V trimmed by 3 bases and J by 5 bases, 7 bases remained unmatched. Per the germline V gene, CDR1 is LNHNV and CDR2 is YYDKDF (reference sequence). The CDR3 extends over 15 amino acids. CDR3 sequence: CATSREPGQYQPQHF. CDR3 bases: TGTGCCACCAGCAGGGAACCGGGACAGTATCAGCCCCAGCATTTT.

The chain recombines TRBV6-5 with TRBJ1-3; no clear D. Trimming shortened V by 4 bases and J by 2 bases, and 9 bases separated the two germline ends. This CDR3 has 14 amino acids. CDR1 and CDR2 from the germline V gene are MNHEY and SVGAGI. The CDR3 reads CASSLGIAGNTIYF. CDR3 DNA: TGTGCCAGCAGTTTGGGAATAGCTGGAAACACCATATATTTT.

V is TRBV29-1 and J is TRBJ1-2; D is ambiguous. The germline V gene has CDR1 SQVTM and CDR2 ANQGSEA. With 8 bases removed from V and 0 bases from J, the gap between germline ends came to 10 bases. This CDR3 is built from 12 residues. The CDR3 DNA sequence: TGCAGCTTTGCGACTCCTAACTATGGCTACACCTTC. It yields the protein CSFATPNYGYTF.